This entry describes one T cell receptor (beta chain). Compared with germline, one end of the junction differs, possibly owing to a read error. CDR3 size: 14 residues. The V gene's germline CDR1 is MGHRA and CDR2 YSYEKL. The donors, all of them Caucasian adults, lived in Nashville, Tennessee. The split of CD4+ cells yielded CD45RA+ naive and CD45RA-negative memory subsets. The sample is drawn from a study of shared clonotypes between healthy human individuals. The table came from immunoSEQ multiplex PCR; TCRdb's copy has only in-frame clones and leaves some out. The repertoire holds millions of clones, 85% to 95% seen once, with 0.13% in the top ten.

This receptor was identified in a man aged 18-30 years in good health. Sequenced material: naive CD4+ T cells sorted from blood. Stated subset: CD45RA+ positively selected. The V and J genes are TRBV4-1 and TRBJ1-1; 7 bases agree with TRBD1. Written as DNA, the CDR3 is TGCGCCAGCAGACAAGAAACAGGGGCCTTTGAAGCTTTCTTT. It translates to CASRQETGAFEAFF.